One and the same sample provided the 6 T cell receptor beta chains below, sequenced in a study of beta chain features in type 1 diabetes. The study, taken as a whole, reports: Shorter TCRB CDR3s, moderately but significantly so, marked every one of the four CD4+ subsets in Type 1 diabetes patients.

Antigens of these TCRs are unknown. The entirety of the isolated RNA underwent reverse transcription, so expressed TCRB transcripts were sequenced. Some clones are missing from TCRdb's copy, which holds only in-frame ones; the method was immunoSEQ multiplex PCR. The repertoire holds about 700,000 clones, with around 15% as singletons. Sequenced sample: naive CD4+ T cells from blood. These receptors were taken from a man between 18 and 35 years old with type 1 diabetes.

This clone turned up a few times. The rearrangement joins TRBV14 to TRBJ1-5; D not certain. V lost 1 base, J lost 4 bases, and 5 bases lay in between. Germline assignment: CDR1 SGHDN and CDR2 FVKESK. The CDR3 length is 13 residues. CDR3 DNA: TGTGCCAGCAGCCAAGGGAATAATCAGCCCCAGCATTTT. Amino acids: CASSQGNNQPQHF.

Only a few counts were recorded for this clone. This rearrangement joins TRBV7-9 to TRBJ2-2, with 8 bases that match TRBD1. CDR1 SEHNR and CDR2 FQNEAQ come from the germline V gene (reference sequence). The CDR3 spans 17 residues. Losses at the gene ends were 5 bases for V and 6 bases for J; bases not matched to a gene: 14. This CDR3 is CASSPLDRDPYAGELFF. CDR3 sequence (DNA): TGTGCCAGCAGCCCCCTGGACAGGGACCCGTACGCCGGGGAGCTGTTTTTT.

For this clone: The same CDR3 can be traced to other DNA sequences in this sample. The rearrangement links TRBV5-1 to TRBJ2-3; 7 nucleotides line up with TRBD2. Germline lookup yields CDR1 SGHRS and CDR2 YFSETQ. The ends lost 5 bases at V and 4 bases at J; junction bases unmatched: 4. The CDR3 has 13 amino acids. The CDR3 sequence: CASSLGGPDTQYF. The CDR3, as DNA: TGCGCCAGCAGTCTGGGAGGGCCAGATACGCAGTATTTT. Full variable domain (rest looked up from reference TRBV5-1 and TRBJ2-3): KAGVTQTPRYLIKTRGQQVTLSCSPISGHRSVSWYQQTPGQGLQFLFEYFSETQRNKGNFPGRFSGRQFSNSRSEMNVSTLELGDSALYLCASSLGGPDTQYFGPGTRLTVL.

This rearrangement joins TRBV6-5 to TRBJ1-1, with 7 bases that match TRBD1. CDR1 and CDR2 from the germline V gene are MNHEY and SVGAGI. Trimming took 5 bases from V and 3 from J; bases not matched to a gene: 3. This CDR3 comprises 13 residues. The CDR3 protein is CASSKTGHTEAFF. CDR3 coding DNA: TGTGCCAGCAGTAAGACAGGGCACACTGAAGCTTTCTTT.

The V and J genes are TRBV18 and TRBJ2-5; the D gene is possibly TRBD1 (5 bases). The CDR3 loop spans 13 amino acids. The germline V and J ends were trimmed by 3 bases and 5 bases, with 10 bases remaining between them. Germline lookup yields CDR1 KGHSH and CDR2 LQKENI. The CDR3 reads CASSPAGMETQYF. The CDR3 DNA is TGTGCCAGCTCACCGGCAGGGATGGAGACCCAGTACTTC.

The rearrangement uses TRBV14 and TRBJ2-7, with D possibly being TRBD1 or TRBD2 (5 bases each). The CDR3 consists of 14 residues. From germline, CDR1 is SGHDN and CDR2 FVKESK. The V gene lost 2 bases and the J gene lost 7 bases, with 15 bases spanning the gap. The CDR3 reads CASSQSVRDREQYF. DNA for the CDR3: TGTGCCAGCAGCCAATCAGTCCGGGACCGAGAGCAGTACTTC. Using reference TRBV14 and TRBJ2-7 for the parts outside the CDR3, the full variable domain is EAGVTQFPSHSVIEKGQTVTLRCDPISGHDNLYWYRRVMGKEIKFLLHFVKESKQDESGMPNNRFLAERTGGTYSTLKVQPAELEDSGVYFCASSQSVRDREQYFGPGTRLTVT.